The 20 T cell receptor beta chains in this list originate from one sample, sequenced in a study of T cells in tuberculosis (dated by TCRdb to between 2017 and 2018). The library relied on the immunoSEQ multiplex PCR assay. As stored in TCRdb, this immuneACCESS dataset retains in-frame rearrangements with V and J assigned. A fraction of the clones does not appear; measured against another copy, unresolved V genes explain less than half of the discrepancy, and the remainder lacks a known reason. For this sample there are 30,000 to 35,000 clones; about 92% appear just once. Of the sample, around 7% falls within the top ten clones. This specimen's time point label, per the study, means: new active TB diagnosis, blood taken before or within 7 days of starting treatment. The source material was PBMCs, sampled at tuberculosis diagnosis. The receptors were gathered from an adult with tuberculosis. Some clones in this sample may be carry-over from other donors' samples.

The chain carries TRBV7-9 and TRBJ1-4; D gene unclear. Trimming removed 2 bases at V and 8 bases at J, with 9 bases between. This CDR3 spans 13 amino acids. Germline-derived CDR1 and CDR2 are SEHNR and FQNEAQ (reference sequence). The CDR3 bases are TGTGCCAGCAGCTTAATGTCTGTAGAAAAACTGTTTTTT. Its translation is CASSLMSVEKLFF.

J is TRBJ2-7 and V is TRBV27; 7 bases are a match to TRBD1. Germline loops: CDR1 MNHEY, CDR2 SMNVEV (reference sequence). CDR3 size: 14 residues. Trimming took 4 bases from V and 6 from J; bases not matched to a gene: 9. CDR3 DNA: TGTGCCAGCAGTTCACAGGGGCCCTTCTCCGAGCAGTACTTC. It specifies CASSSQGPFSEQYF.

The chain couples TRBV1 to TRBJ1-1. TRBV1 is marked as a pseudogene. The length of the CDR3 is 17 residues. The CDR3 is CTSSQPLVGSRGTEAFF. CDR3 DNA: TGCACCAGCAGCCAACCTCTGGTAGGGTCTCGGGGCACTGAAGCTTTCTTT.

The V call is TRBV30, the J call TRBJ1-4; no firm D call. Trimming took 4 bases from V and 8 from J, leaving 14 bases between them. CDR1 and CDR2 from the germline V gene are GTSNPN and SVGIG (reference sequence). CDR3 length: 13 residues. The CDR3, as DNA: TGTGCCTGGAACGAGGGTTACAGCGAAAAACTGTTTTTT. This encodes CAWNEGYSEKLFF.

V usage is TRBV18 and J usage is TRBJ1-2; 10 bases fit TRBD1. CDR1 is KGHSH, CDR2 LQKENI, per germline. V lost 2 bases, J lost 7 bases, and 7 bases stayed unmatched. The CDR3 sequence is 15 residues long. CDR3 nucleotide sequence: TGTGCCAGCTCACCAGGACAGGGGGATTCGGGTGGCTACACCTTC. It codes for CASSPGQGDSGGYTF.

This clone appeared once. CDR3 sequence (DNA): TGTGCCAGCAGTGAGGAGCGGGGGGGTTCCGGTGAGCAGTTCTTC. It yields the protein CASSEERGGSGEQFF. V is TRBV2 and J is TRBJ2-1; TRBD2 aligns across 10 bases. This CDR3 contains 15 residues. With 3 bases clipped from V and 9 bases from J, the junction kept 8 bases outside the gene matches. CDR1 is SNHLY, CDR2 FYNNEI, per germline.

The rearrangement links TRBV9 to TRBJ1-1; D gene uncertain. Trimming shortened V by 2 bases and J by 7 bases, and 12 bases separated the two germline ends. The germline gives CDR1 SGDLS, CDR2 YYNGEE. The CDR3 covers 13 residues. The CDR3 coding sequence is TGTGCCAGCAGCGTCTACGAAGAAAATGAAGCTTTCTTT. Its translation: CASSVYEENEAFF.

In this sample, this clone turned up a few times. CDR3 sequence (DNA): TGTGCCAGCAGCACAGGGTTTGGCACTGAAGCTTTCTTT. Translating it yields CASSTGFGTEAFF. The genes are TRBV11-1 and TRBJ1-1, with D possibly TRBD1 on 6 matching bases. V was clipped by 5 bases and J by 4 bases, with 11 bases between them. The CDR3 covers 13 residues. CDR1 is SGHAT and CDR2 is FQDESV in the germline V gene (reference sequence).

This CDR3 reads CASRDRGNYGYTF. The CDR3 region has the DNA TGTGCCAGCAGGGACAGGGGTAACTATGGCTACACCTTC. The gene calls are TRBV2 and TRBJ1-2, with 9 nucleotides matching TRBD1. The germline V gene encodes CDR1 SNHLY and CDR2 FYNNEI. The CDR3 runs 13 residues. J was trimmed by 1 base and V by 6 bases; bases with no gene match: 0. Full variable domain (remainder filled in from reference TRBV2 and TRBJ1-2): EPEVTQTPSHQVTQMGQEVILRCVPISNHLYFYWYRQILGQKVEFLVSFYNNEISEKSEIFDDQFSVERPDGSNFTLKIRSTKLEDSAMYFCASRDRGNYGYTFGSGTRLTVV.

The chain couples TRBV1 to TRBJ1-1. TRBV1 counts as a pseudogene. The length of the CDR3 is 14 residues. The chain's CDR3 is CTSSQDLAMTEAFF. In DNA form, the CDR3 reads TGCACCAGCAGCCAAGATCTCGCGATGACTGAAGCTTTCTTT.

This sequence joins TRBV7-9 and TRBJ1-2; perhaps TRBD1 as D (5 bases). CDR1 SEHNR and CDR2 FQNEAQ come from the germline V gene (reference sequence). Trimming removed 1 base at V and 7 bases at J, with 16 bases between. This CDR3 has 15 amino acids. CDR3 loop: CASSLELGTYTGYTF. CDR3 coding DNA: TGTGCCAGCAGCTTAGAGCTAGGGACTTATACTGGCTACACCTTC.

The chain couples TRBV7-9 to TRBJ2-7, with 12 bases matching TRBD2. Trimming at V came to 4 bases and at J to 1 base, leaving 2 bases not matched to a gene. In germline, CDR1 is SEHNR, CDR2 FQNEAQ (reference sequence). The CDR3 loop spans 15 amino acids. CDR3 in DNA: TGTGCCAGCAGCTCAACTAGCGGGGGGTCCTACGAGCAGTACTTC. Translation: CASSSTSGGSYEQYF.

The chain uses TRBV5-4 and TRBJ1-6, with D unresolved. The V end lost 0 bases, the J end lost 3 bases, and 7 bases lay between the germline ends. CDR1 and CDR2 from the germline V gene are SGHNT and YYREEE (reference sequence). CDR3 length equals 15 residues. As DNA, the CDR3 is TGTGCCAGCAGCTTGGGAGAGCGCTATAATTCACCCCTCCACTTT. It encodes CASSLGERYNSPLHF.

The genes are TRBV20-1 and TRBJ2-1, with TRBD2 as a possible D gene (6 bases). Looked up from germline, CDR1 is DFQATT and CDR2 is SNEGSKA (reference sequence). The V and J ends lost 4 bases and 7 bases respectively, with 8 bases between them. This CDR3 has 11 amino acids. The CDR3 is CSAKGRNEQFF. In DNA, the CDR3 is TGCAGTGCTAAAGGGAGGAATGAGCAGTTCTTC.

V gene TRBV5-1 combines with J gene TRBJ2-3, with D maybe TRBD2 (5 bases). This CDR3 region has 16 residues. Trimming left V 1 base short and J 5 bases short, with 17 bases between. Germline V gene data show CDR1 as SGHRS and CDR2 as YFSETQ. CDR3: CASSLMTGYNGDTQYF. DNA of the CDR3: TGCGCCAGCAGCTTGATGACGGGATATAACGGAGATACGCAGTATTTT.

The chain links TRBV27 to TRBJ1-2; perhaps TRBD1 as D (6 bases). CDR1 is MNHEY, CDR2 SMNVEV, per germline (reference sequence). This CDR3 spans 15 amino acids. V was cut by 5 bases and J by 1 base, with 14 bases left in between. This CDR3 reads CASSEGGAINYGYTF. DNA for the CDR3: TGTGCCAGCAGTGAGGGGGGGGCGATTAACTATGGCTACACCTTC.

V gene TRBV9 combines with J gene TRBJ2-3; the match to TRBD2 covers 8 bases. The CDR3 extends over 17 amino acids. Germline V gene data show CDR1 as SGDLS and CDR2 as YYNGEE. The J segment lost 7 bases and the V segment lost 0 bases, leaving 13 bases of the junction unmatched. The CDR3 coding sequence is TGTGCCAGCAGCGTAGGCGGGGGGTTCATTTCGGGAAATACGCAGTATTTT. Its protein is CASSVGGGFISGNTQYF.

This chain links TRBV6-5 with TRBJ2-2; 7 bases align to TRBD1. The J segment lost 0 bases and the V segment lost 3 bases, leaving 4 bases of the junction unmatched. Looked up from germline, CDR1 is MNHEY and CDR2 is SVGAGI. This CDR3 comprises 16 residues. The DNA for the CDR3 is TGTGCCAGCAGTTATCAACAGGGGACGAACACCGGGGAGCTGTTTTTT. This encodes CASSYQQGTNTGELFF.

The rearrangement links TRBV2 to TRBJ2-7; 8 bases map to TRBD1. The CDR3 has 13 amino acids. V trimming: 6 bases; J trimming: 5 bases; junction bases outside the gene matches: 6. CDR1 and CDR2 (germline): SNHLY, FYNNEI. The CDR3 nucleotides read TGTGCCAGCAGGAAAACAGGGGGAAACGAGCAGTACTTC. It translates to CASRKTGGNEQYF.

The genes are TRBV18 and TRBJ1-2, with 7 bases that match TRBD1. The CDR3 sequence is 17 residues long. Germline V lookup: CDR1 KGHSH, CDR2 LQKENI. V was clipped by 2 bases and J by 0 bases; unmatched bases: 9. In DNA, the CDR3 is TGTGCCAGCTCACCAATTGCCCCGGGACAGTCTAACTATGGCTACACCTTC. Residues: CASSPIAPGQSNYGYTF. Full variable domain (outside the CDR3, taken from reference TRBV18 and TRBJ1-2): NAGVMQNPRHLVRRRGQEARLRCSPMKGHSHVYWYRQLPEEGLKFMVYLQKENIIDESGMPKERFSAEFPKEGPSILRIQQVVRGDSAAYFCASSPIAPGQSNYGYTFGSGTRLTVV.